The T cell receptor (beta chain) under discussion was sequenced for a study of beta chain features in type 1 diabetes. Study conclusions and caveats: There was a moderate but significant shortening of TCRB CDR3s in all four CD4+ subsets of Type 1 diabetes patients.

Cell sorting via CD45RO/CCR7/CD25/CD127/CD95/CD27 was performed to obtain CD4+ naive, central memory, regulatory and stem cell-like memory cells. All of the isolated RNA was reverse transcribed, so expressed TCRB transcripts were sequenced. Clones were read by immunoSEQ multiplex PCR, and TCRdb kept only the in-frame ones, dropping some. The data show hundreds of thousands of clones, with 11% to 15% seen just once and 0.035% to 0.04% held by the top ten. This clone was observed a few times. Its antigen is still unknown. The specimen was naive CD4+ T cells from blood. This TCR derives from a man younger than 35 with type 1 diabetes.

The CDR3 loop reads CASSLDRDRGALHF. DNA for the CDR3: TGTGCCAGCAGCTTAGATCGGGACAGGGGGGCCCTCCACTTT. J is TRBJ1-6 and V is TRBV7-2; the match to TRBD1 covers 11 bases. Germline lookup yields CDR1 SGHTA and CDR2 FQGNSA. This CDR3 spans 14 amino acids. V gave up 1 base and J gave up 14 bases; unmatched junction bases: 4.